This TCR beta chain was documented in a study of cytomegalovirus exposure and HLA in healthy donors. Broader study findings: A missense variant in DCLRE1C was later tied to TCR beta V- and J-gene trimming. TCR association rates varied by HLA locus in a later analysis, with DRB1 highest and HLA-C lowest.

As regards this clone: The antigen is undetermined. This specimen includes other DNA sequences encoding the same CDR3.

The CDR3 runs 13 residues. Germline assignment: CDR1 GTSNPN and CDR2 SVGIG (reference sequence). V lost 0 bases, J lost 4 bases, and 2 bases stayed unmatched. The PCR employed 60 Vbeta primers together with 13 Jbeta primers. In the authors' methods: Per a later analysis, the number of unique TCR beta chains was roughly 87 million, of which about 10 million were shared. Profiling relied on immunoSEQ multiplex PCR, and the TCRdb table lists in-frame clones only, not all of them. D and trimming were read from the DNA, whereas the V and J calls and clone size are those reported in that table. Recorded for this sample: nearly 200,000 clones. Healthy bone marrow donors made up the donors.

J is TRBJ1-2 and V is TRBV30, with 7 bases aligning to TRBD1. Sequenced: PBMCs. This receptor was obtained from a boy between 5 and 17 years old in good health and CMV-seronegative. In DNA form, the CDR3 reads TGTGCCTGGAGTGTAGGGACAGCCTATGGCTACACCTTC. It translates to CAWSVGTAYGYTF.